The 27 T cell receptor beta chains below all came from one sample that was sequenced in a study of early T cells in non-severe SARS-CoV-2 infection. Each CDR3 protein is one row after TCRdb ran MiXCR on the 5' RACE reads. The sample includes approximately 79,000 distinct CDR3 sequences, about 12% of them seen just once. Sequenced material: whole blood. These receptors originate from an adult who was a healthcare worker with PCR-confirmed SARS-CoV-2 infection or an uninfected control (not recorded which).

This clonotype was counted only a few times. V is TRBV20-1 and J is TRBJ1-5; D is unclear. This CDR3 has 13 residues. Trimming shortened V by 1 base and J by 3 bases, and 7 bases separated the two germline ends. CDR1 DFQATT and CDR2 SNEGSKA come from the germline V gene (reference sequence). The CDR3, as DNA: TGCAGTGCTAGAGGGGTCAACAATCAGCCCCAGCATTTT. Its protein product is CSARGVNNQPQHF.

This clonotype showed up just a few times. The rearrangement joins TRBV10-3 to TRBJ2-1, with 9 bases that match TRBD1. This CDR3 comprises 14 residues. With V trimmed by 8 bases and J by 5 bases, 7 bases remained unmatched. Looked up from germline, CDR1 is ENHRY and CDR2 is SYGVKD. CDR3: CAIYPGTGNNEQFF. The CDR3 DNA sequence: TGTGCCATCTACCCCGGGACAGGGAACAATGAGCAGTTCTTC.

In its sample, this clonotype was seen many times. The rearrangement uses TRBV12-3 or TRBV12-4 and TRBJ2-3; 8 nucleotides match TRBD2. V lost 3 bases to trimming and J lost 4 bases; unmatched junction nucleotides: 9. CDR3 length: 16 amino acids. CDR3 loop: CASSFVLAGLPDTQYF. CDR3 DNA sequence: TGTGCCAGCAGTTTTGTTTTAGCGGGGCTCCCAGATACGCAGTATTTT.

This clonotype was recorded many times. The chain joins TRBV20-1 to TRBJ2-3; TRBD1 matches at 7 bases. V gave up 6 bases and J gave up 3 bases; unmatched junction bases: 6. The CDR3 has 13 amino acids. The germline V gene has CDR1 DFQATT and CDR2 SNEGSKA (reference sequence). CDR3 in amino acids: CSANDRVTDTQYF. CDR3 bases: TGCAGTGCCAACGACAGGGTTACAGATACGCAGTATTTT.

The chain recombines TRBV7-9 with TRBJ2-7; the D gene is possibly TRBD1 (6 bases). Deletions cut 8 bases from V and 2 bases from J, with 19 bases between. The CDR3 loop spans 15 amino acids. Germline CDR1 is SEHNR and CDR2 is FQNEAQ (reference sequence). The CDR3 loop reads CASHNGTHFPYEQYF. CDR3 in DNA: TGTGCCAGCCATAACGGGACACACTTTCCCTACGAGCAGTACTTC.

This clonotype has at least ten counts. The CDR3 loop is CASSQGPADRNEQFF. As DNA, the CDR3 is TGCGCCAGCAGCCAAGGGCCGGCAGATCGGAATGAGCAGTTCTTC. The chain joins TRBV4-1 to TRBJ2-1; D is unclear. CDR3 length: 15 residues. Germline CDR1 MGHRA, CDR2 YSYEKL. Trimming removed 1 base from V and 7 bases from J, with 14 bases in between.

This clonotype was found many times. The V call is TRBV11-2, the J call TRBJ1-5, with D unclear. Trimming cost V 1 base and J 5 bases, with 21 bases left between them. The germline V gene has CDR1 SGHAT and CDR2 FQNNGV. This CDR3 is built from 18 residues. The CDR3 loop is CASSLAGYGGTGHQPQHF. The CDR3 region has the DNA TGTGCCAGCAGCTTAGCGGGATATGGAGGCACTGGGCATCAGCCCCAGCATTTT.

This clonotype was recorded a few times. The chain couples TRBV7-3 to TRBJ2-1; TRBD2 agrees at 9 bases. The CDR3 runs 16 residues. CDR1 is SGHTA and CDR2 is FQGTGA in the germline V gene. With V trimmed by 5 bases and J by 9 bases, 14 bases remained unmatched. CDR3: CASSALVLAGPSEQFF. For the CDR3, the DNA is TGTGCCAGCAGCGCCTTAGTCCTAGCGGGGCCGAGTGAGCAGTTCTTC.

This clonotype was picked up a small number of times. This chain uses TRBV6-1 with TRBJ2-7, with D possibly TRBD1 on 5 matching bases. The CDR3 has 13 residues. Germline CDR1 MNHNS, CDR2 SASEGT. Trimming stripped 3 bases from V and 5 bases from J, with 11 bases between. CDR3 coding DNA: TGTGCCAGCAGTGATAGGGGTTTCGACGAGCAGTACTTC. It yields the protein CASSDRGFDEQYF.

The V call is TRBV6-5, the J call TRBJ2-3, with 12 bases that match TRBD2. Looked up from germline, CDR1 is MNHEY and CDR2 is SVGAGI. This CDR3 has 16 residues. V shed 5 bases, J shed 6 bases, and the junction held 9 bases outside the gene matches. This CDR3 reads CASSTSSGGALDTQYF. The CDR3 DNA reads as TGTGCCAGCAGTACATCTAGCGGGGGGGCCCTGGATACGCAGTATTTT.

The rearrangement joins TRBV15 to TRBJ2-4; D tentatively fits TRBD1 or TRBD2 (5 bases each). The V gene's germline CDR1 is LNHNV and CDR2 YYDKDF (reference sequence). The length of the CDR3 is 13 residues. With 5 bases removed from V and 7 bases from J, the gap between germline ends came to 12 bases. The CDR3 sequence: CATSYRWGNIQYF. The CDR3 DNA sequence: TGTGCCACCAGCTACCGCTGGGGGAACATTCAGTACTTC.

The sample holds a few counts of this clonotype. The chain joins TRBV24-1 to TRBJ2-5, with D possibly being TRBD2 (5 bases). The CDR3 length is 15 residues. Germline CDR1 and CDR2: KGHDR and SFDVKD. V was shortened by 4 bases and J by 2 bases, with 13 bases between the two germline ends. In DNA, the CDR3 is TGTGCCACCAGTGAGCCACTAGGTCTGCAAGAGACCCAGTACTTC. It translates to CATSEPLGLQETQYF.

V and J are TRBV2 and TRBJ1-1; possible D gene TRBD1, 6 bases. Germline CDR1 reads SNHLY; CDR2 reads FYNNEI. The length of the CDR3 is 15 residues. The V gene lost 4 bases and the J gene lost 1 base, with 13 bases spanning the gap. The CDR3 loop is CASSVGTGRNTEAFF. DNA of the CDR3: TGTGCCAGCAGTGTAGGTACAGGGAGGAACACTGAAGCTTTCTTT.

The sample holds many counts of this clonotype. V and J are TRBV11-2 and TRBJ2-7; 11 nucleotides match TRBD2. The CDR3 consists of 14 residues. Germline V gives CDR1 SGHAT, CDR2 FQNNGV. The V segment lost 2 bases and the J segment 7 bases; nucleotides outside the gene matches: 4. Here the CDR3 reads CASSLTSGRREQYF. For the CDR3, the DNA is TGTGCCAGCAGCTTAACTAGCGGGAGAAGAGAGCAGTACTTC.

This clonotype was counted at least ten times. V usage is TRBV7-9 and J usage is TRBJ1-4; possibly TRBD1 for D (5 bases). The CDR3 covers 15 residues. Germline CDR1 SEHNR, CDR2 FQNEAQ (reference sequence). V was cut by 4 bases and J by 6 bases, with 15 bases left in between. CDR3 region: CASSSPGGLDEKLFF. The CDR3 DNA is TGTGCCAGCAGCTCCCCGGGGGGTTTGGATGAAAAACTGTTTTTT. The full variable domain, rest sourced from reference TRBV7-9 and TRBJ1-4, is DTGVSQNPRHKITKRGQNVTFRCDPISEHNRLYWYRQTLGQGPEFLTYFQNEAQLEKSRLLSDRFSAERPKGSFSTLEIQRTEQGDSAMYLCASSSPGGLDEKLFFGSGTQLSVL.

The chain couples TRBV12-3 or TRBV12-4 to TRBJ1-2; 7 nucleotides match TRBD1. The CDR3 contains 19 residues. Trimming at V came to 8 bases and at J to 3 bases, leaving 24 bases not matched to a gene. The DNA for the CDR3 is TGTGCCAGCTCCGGCTCGGGACAGACGAGCAAGGCCCCTGACTATGGCTACACCTTC. It translates to CASSGSGQTSKAPDYGYTF.

This clonotype was recorded at least ten times. This chain links TRBV25-1 with TRBJ2-6; D is unresolved. The CDR3 loop spans 17 amino acids. Trimming stripped 5 bases from V and 1 base from J, with 15 bases between. Per germline, CDR1 MGHDK and CDR2 SYGVNS. The CDR3 region is CASSRRPGLSGANVLTF. The CDR3 DNA reads as TGTGCCAGCAGTCGAAGGCCAGGCCTTTCTGGGGCCAACGTCCTGACTTTC.

This clonotype was seen ten or more times. This chain connects TRBV10-2 to TRBJ2-3; D possibly corresponds to TRBD1 (7 bases). The ends were cut back, 8 bases at V and 11 bases at J, with 32 bases in the middle. Germline CDR1 WSHSY, CDR2 SAAADI. This CDR3 comprises 17 residues. This CDR3 is CASAAQGGPVAGSEQYF. CDR3 nucleotide sequence: TGCGCCAGCGCGGCCCAGGGGGGACCCGTCGCGGGCTCGGAGCAGTATTTT.

The V and J genes are TRBV20-1 and TRBJ2-3; 8 nucleotides match TRBD2. CDR1 is DFQATT and CDR2 is SNEGSKA in the germline V gene (reference sequence). The CDR3 consists of 14 residues. J was trimmed by 2 bases and V by 3 bases; bases with no gene match: 4. CDR3 sequence: CSARGLETTDTQYF. CDR3 DNA: TGCAGTGCTAGGGGACTAGAAACCACAGATACGCAGTATTTT.

This clonotype was detected ten times or more. CDR3 DNA sequence: TGCGCCAGCAGCCTTTCGGGACCCGAACGCTCACCCCTCCACTTT. It is translated as CASSLSGPERSPLHF. This chain joins TRBV5-1 and TRBJ1-6; D is possibly TRBD1 (5 bases). The CDR3 extends over 15 amino acids. Germline V lookup: CDR1 SGHRS, CDR2 YFSETQ. The V gene lost 4 bases and the J gene lost 10 bases, with 18 bases spanning the gap. Based on the CDR3 plus reference TRBV5-1 and TRBJ1-6, the full variable domain is KAGVTQTPRYLIKTRGQQVTLSCSPISGHRSVSWYQQTPGQGLQFLFEYFSETQRNKGNFPGRFSGRQFSNSRSEMNVSTLELGDSALYLCASSLSGPERSPLHFGNGTRLTVT.

This clonotype was detected many times. The chain uses TRBV7-2 and TRBJ1-5; D call uncertain. The V end was cut by 5 bases, the J end by 6 bases, with 14 bases between. The germline CDR1 and CDR2 sequences are SGHTA and FQGNSA. The CDR3 is 14 residues long. CDR3 protein: CASSPAPGSQPQHF. In DNA form, the CDR3 reads TGTGCCAGCAGCCCCGCCCCTGGGAGTCAGCCCCAGCATTTT.

The rearrangement uses TRBV5-6 and TRBJ1-1; D uncertain. Germline V gene lookup returns CDR1 SGHDT and CDR2 YYEEEE. Trimming shortened V by 0 bases and J by 1 base, and 4 bases separated the two germline ends. The CDR3 consists of 13 residues. CDR3 sequence: CASSLDKNTEAFF. CDR3 nucleotides: TGTGCCAGCAGCTTGGACAAGAACACTGAAGCTTTCTTT.

This clonotype was seen only a few times. The genes are TRBV7-9 and TRBJ2-2, with 7 bases matching TRBD1. This CDR3 is built from 16 residues. Losses at the gene ends were 7 bases for V and 7 bases for J; bases not matched to a gene: 15. Looked up from germline, CDR1 is SEHNR and CDR2 is FQNEAQ (reference sequence). The DNA of the CDR3 is TGTGCCAGCACCACCGGGGCAGGGGGTATCGGCGGGGAGCTGTTTTTT. Translated, it gives CASTTGAGGIGGELFF.

This clonotype has at least ten counts. The chain employs TRBV6-4 and TRBJ2-3, with 7 bases fitting TRBD2. Germline V gene sequence: CDR1 MRHNA, CDR2 SNTAGT. The CDR3 loop spans 15 amino acids. The V and J ends lost 2 bases and 4 bases, in that order; junction bases with no gene match: 6. The CDR3 bases are TGTGCCAGCAGTGACGAGGAGCGGGGCTCAGATACGCAGTATTTT. It specifies CASSDEERGSDTQYF.

This clonotype was observed at least ten times. Written as DNA, the CDR3 is TGTGCCAGCAGCTTGGAACGGGGCACTGAAGCTTTCTTT. It yields the protein CASSLERGTEAFF. The genes are TRBV5-5 and TRBJ1-1; D ambiguous. From germline, CDR1 is SGHKS and CDR2 YYEKEE (reference sequence). V was clipped by 0 bases and J by 4 bases, with 7 bases between them. The CDR3 is 13 amino acids.

This clonotype was observed at least ten times. The chain combines TRBV5-5 with TRBJ2-1; D is uncertain. CDR1 is SGHKS, CDR2 YYEKEE, per germline (reference sequence). This CDR3 spans 15 amino acids. Trimming took 4 bases from V and 6 from J, leaving 17 bases between them. The CDR3 nucleotides read TGTGCCAGCAGCACCCAAGAGGCGTTGGTCAATGAGCAGTTCTTC. It codes for CASSTQEALVNEQFF.

This clonotype was counted at least ten times. CDR3 sequence: CSAREDSSNQPQHF. DNA for the CDR3: TGCAGTGCTAGGGAGGACAGTAGCAATCAGCCCCAGCATTTT. The J gene is TRBJ1-5, the V gene TRBV20-1; the D gene is possibly TRBD1 (6 bases). Germline CDR1 DFQATT, CDR2 SNEGSKA (reference sequence). The CDR3 extends over 14 amino acids. The V end lost 3 bases, the J end lost 0 bases, and 9 bases lay between the germline ends.